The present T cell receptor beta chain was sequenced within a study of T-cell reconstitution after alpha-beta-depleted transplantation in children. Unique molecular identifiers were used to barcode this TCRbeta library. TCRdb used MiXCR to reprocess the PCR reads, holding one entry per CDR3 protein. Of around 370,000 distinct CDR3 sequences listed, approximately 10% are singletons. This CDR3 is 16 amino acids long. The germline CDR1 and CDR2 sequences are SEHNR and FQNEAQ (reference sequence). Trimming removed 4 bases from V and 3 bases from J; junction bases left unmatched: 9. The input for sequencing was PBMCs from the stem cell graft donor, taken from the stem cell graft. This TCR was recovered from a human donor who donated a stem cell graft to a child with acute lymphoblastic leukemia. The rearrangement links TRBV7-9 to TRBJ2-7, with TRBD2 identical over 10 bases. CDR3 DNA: TGTGCCAGCAGCTCGACAAAGCGGGAGGGCGTCTACGAGCAGTACTTC. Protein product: CASSSTKREGVYEQYF.